This T cell receptor beta chain was retrieved from a study of blood T cell repertoires in COVID-19. The method was immunoSEQ multiplex PCR; TCRdb's version includes in-frame clones alone and lacks a portion of them. This table holds tens of thousands of clones, 70% to 85% found once. This clone was detected a few times. The clonotype was recovered from a human donor in a cohort sampled during active COVID-19. Sequenced input: peripheral blood.

The CDR3 here is CASSSPGSYEQYF. CDR3 nucleotides: TGTGCCAGCAGCTCCCCAGGGTCCTACGAGCAGTACTTC. V usage is TRBV7-9 and J usage is TRBJ2-7; weak D call: TRBD1 (5 bases). The CDR3 runs 13 residues. CDR1 is SEHNR, CDR2 FQNEAQ, per germline (reference sequence). Trimming removed 4 bases at V and 1 base at J, with 8 bases between.